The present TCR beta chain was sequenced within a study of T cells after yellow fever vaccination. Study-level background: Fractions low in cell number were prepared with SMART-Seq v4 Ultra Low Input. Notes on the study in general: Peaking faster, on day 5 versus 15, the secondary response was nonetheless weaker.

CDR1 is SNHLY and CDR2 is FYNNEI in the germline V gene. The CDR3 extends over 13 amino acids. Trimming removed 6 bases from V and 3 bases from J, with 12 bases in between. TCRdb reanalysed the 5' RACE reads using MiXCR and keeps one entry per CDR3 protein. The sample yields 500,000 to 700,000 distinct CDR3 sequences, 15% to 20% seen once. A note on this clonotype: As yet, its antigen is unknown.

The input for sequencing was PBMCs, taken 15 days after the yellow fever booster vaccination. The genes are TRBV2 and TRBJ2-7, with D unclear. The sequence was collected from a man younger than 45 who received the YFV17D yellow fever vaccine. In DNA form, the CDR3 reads TGTGCCAGCAGCGAGATGCCCCTCTACGAGCAGTACTTC. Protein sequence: CASSEMPLYEQYF.